These 30 T cell receptor beta chains were sequenced from one sample in a study of blood T cell repertoires in COVID-19. Data came from immunoSEQ multiplex PCR; TCRdb stores just in-frame clones and leaves some out. The sample shows 350,000 to 450,000 clones, 80% to 90% of them seen only once. Input material: peripheral blood. The origin of the receptors is an older woman with COVID-19, enrolled during active disease.

The gene calls are TRBV18 and TRBJ1-6; 12 bases fit TRBD1. Germline CDR1 and CDR2: KGHSH and LQKENI. Losses at the gene ends were 3 bases for V and 7 bases for J; bases not matched to a gene: 10. The CDR3 extends over 18 amino acids. The CDR3 DNA follows: TGTGCCAGCTCACCGAAAAGGGGACAGGGGGCAAACAATTCACCCCTCCACTTT. It encodes CASSPKRGQGANNSPLHF.

The rearrangement links TRBV2 to TRBJ1-3; 7 positions match TRBD1. Germline V lookup: CDR1 SNHLY, CDR2 FYNNEI. This CDR3 contains 16 residues. Trimming took 4 bases from V and 0 from J; bases not matched to a gene: 6. The CDR3 region is CASSVQGVYSGNTIYF. The CDR3, as DNA: TGTGCCAGCAGTGTTCAGGGGGTCTACTCTGGAAACACCATATATTTT.

The chain links TRBV7-6 to TRBJ2-7; 9 bases align to TRBD1. The CDR3 length is 15 residues. The V segment lost 3 bases and the J segment 6 bases; nucleotides outside the gene matches: 9. Looked up from germline, CDR1 is SGHVS and CDR2 is FNYEAQ. CDR3 amino acids: CASSLAGQGFIEQYF. The DNA of the CDR3 is TGTGCCAGCAGCTTGGCGGGACAGGGATTTATCGAGCAGTACTTC.

The V call is TRBV27, the J call TRBJ1-5; 7 nucleotides line up with TRBD1. V shed 2 bases and J 3 bases; nucleotides not matched to a gene: 4. Germline CDR1 MNHEY, CDR2 SMNVEV (reference sequence). This CDR3 has 15 amino acids. CDR3 DNA: TGTGCCAGCAGTTTAGACAGGGCCTCCAATCAGCCCCAGCATTTT. Its protein is CASSLDRASNQPQHF.

The chain has TRBV3-1 (or the pseudogene TRBV3-2) and TRBJ2-2, with 7 positions matching TRBD1. Looked up from germline, CDR1 is LGHDT and CDR2 is YNNKEL (reference sequence). J gave up 4 bases and V 6 bases, and 11 bases lay outside the gene matches. The CDR3 loop spans 16 amino acids. The chain's CDR3 is CASRTSGQLFTGELFF. CDR3 bases: TGTGCCAGCAGAACTTCGGGACAGTTATTCACCGGGGAGCTGTTTTTT.

The V call is TRBV5-1, the J call TRBJ1-1, with 8 nucleotides matching TRBD1. The CDR3 covers 14 residues. V gave up 4 bases and J gave up 5 bases; unmatched junction bases: 7. Germline CDR1 and CDR2: SGHRS and YFSETQ. The CDR3 loop reads CASSNGQGRTEAFF. The DNA for the CDR3 is TGCGCCAGCAGCAATGGACAGGGTAGGACTGAAGCTTTCTTT.

The V and J genes are TRBV5-4 and TRBJ2-5; D is perhaps TRBD2 (6 bases). The V gene's germline CDR1 is SGHNT and CDR2 YYREEE (reference sequence). The germline V and J ends were trimmed by 0 bases and 4 bases, with 7 bases remaining between them. The CDR3 loop spans 13 amino acids. CDR3 in DNA: TGTGCCAGCAGCTTGGGGGGAGGAGAGACCCAGTACTTC. This codes for CASSLGGGETQYF. Supplemented by reference TRBV5-4 and TRBJ2-5, the full variable domain reads ETGVTQSPTHLIKTRGQQVTLRCSSQSGHNTVSWYQQALGQGPQFIFQYYREEENGRGNFPPRFSGLQFPNYSSELNVNALELDDSALYLCASSLGGGETQYFGPGTRLLVL.

This clone was counted between two and nine times. The chain couples TRBV28 to TRBJ1-2, with 10 positions matching TRBD1. CDR3 length equals 13 residues. V shed 4 bases, J shed 7 bases, and the junction held 3 bases outside the gene matches. Germline V gives CDR1 MDHEN, CDR2 SYDVKM. The CDR3 is CASSSGQGIGYTF. The CDR3 DNA follows: TGTGCCAGCAGTTCGGGACAGGGGATTGGCTACACCTTC.

V is TRBV9 and J is TRBJ2-1; 10 nucleotides align to TRBD2. The CDR3 extends over 15 amino acids. CDR1 and CDR2 from the germline V gene are SGDLS and YYNGEE. With 2 bases clipped from V and 3 bases from J, the junction kept 2 bases outside the gene matches. In DNA form, the CDR3 reads TGTGCCAGCAGCGTTAGCGGGGGGTTCTACAATGAGCAGTTCTTC. Protein product: CASSVSGGFYNEQFF.

The V and J genes are TRBV18 and TRBJ1-1; D is possibly TRBD1 (5 bases). CDR3 size: 12 residues. Between the trimmed V and J ends, which lost 4 bases and 11 bases, there was a span of 14 bases. Germline V lookup: CDR1 KGHSH, CDR2 LQKENI. CDR3 in amino acids: CASSLSTPGAFF. CDR3 sequence (DNA): TGTGCCAGCTCACTCTCAACCCCAGGGGCTTTCTTT.

This clone was counted once. The chain links TRBV13 to TRBJ2-3, with D possibly being TRBD2 (7 bases). The CDR3 totals 17 residues. V lost 2 bases and J lost 0, with 15 bases in between. Germline V gene lookup returns CDR1 PRHDT and CDR2 FYEKMQ (reference sequence). Written as DNA, the CDR3 is TGTGCCAGCAGCTTATGGGGGGGGGCTGAAAGCACAGATACGCAGTATTTT. This translates into CASSLWGGAESTDTQYF.

This clone appeared once. CDR3 sequence (DNA): TGTGCCAGCAGTTTATTGCAGAATACGCAGTATTTT. It translates to CASSLLQNTQYF. The V gene is TRBV28, the J gene TRBJ2-3; D gene ambiguous. The V gene's germline CDR1 is MDHEN and CDR2 SYDVKM. CDR3 length equals 12 residues. Trimming removed 1 base from V and 7 bases from J, with 6 bases in between.

The chain couples TRBV6-5 to TRBJ1-1; D possibly corresponds to TRBD1 (5 bases). CDR1 and CDR2 from the germline V gene are MNHEY and SVGAGI. The CDR3 spans 13 residues. V gave up 6 bases and J gave up 0 bases, with 8 bases separating them. CDR3 residues: CASRRTLNTEAFF. DNA of the CDR3: TGTGCCAGCAGACGGACATTGAACACTGAAGCTTTCTTT.

This sequence joins TRBV3-1 (or the pseudogene TRBV3-2) and TRBJ1-2; TRBD1 is a possible D gene (6 bases). This CDR3 contains 17 residues. The V gene's germline CDR1 is LGHDT and CDR2 YNNKEL (reference sequence). Trimming took off 2 bases at V and 1 base at J, with 17 bases between the two ends. Here the CDR3 reads CASSQRTAAGVNYGYTF. CDR3 DNA: TGTGCCAGCAGCCAACGGACAGCGGCGGGGGTTAACTATGGCTACACCTTC.

The rearrangement links TRBV7-3 to TRBJ1-1, with TRBD1 as a possible D gene (5 bases). Trimming pared 5 bases from V and 1 base from J, leaving 14 bases between. This CDR3 has 15 amino acids. In germline, CDR1 is SGHTA, CDR2 FQGTGA. The CDR3 loop reads CASSTNGGWNTEAFF. Written as DNA, the CDR3 is TGTGCCAGCAGCACCAACGGGGGGTGGAACACTGAAGCTTTCTTT. The full variable domain, completed using reference TRBV7-3 and TRBJ1-1, is GAGVSQTPSNKVTEKGKYVELRCDPISGHTALYWYRQSLGQGPEFLIYFQGTGAADDSGLPNDRFFAVRPEGSVSTLKIQRTERGDSAVYLCASSTNGGWNTEAFFGQGTRLTVV.

This sequence joins TRBV9 and TRBJ1-2; no clear D. The germline V and J ends were trimmed by 3 bases and 4 bases, with 19 bases remaining between them. Germline V gene lookup returns CDR1 SGDLS and CDR2 YYNGEE. This CDR3 has 16 amino acids. The CDR3 reads CASSAAAAAFGYGYTF. Here the CDR3 DNA reads TGTGCCAGCAGCGCAGCCGCTGCAGCGTTCGGCTATGGCTACACCTTC.

The chain joins TRBV5-1 to TRBJ1-1; 7 bases map to TRBD1. CDR1 is SGHRS and CDR2 is YFSETQ in the germline V gene. The V gene end was trimmed by 4 bases and the J gene end by 5 bases; junction bases not matched to a gene: 8. The CDR3 runs 14 residues. The CDR3 bases are TGCGCCAGCAGCCTGGGGGGACAGTTGACTGAAGCTTTCTTT. This codes for CASSLGGQLTEAFF.

This clone has only one observation. The rearrangement joins TRBV2 to TRBJ1-6, with D perhaps TRBD1 (5 bases). This CDR3 has 14 amino acids. The germline V gene encodes CDR1 SNHLY and CDR2 FYNNEI. V lost 6 bases to trimming and J lost 4 bases, with 10 bases between them. The CDR3 reads CASRGGTYNSPLHF. The CDR3 DNA sequence: TGTGCCAGCAGGGGGGGGACTTATAATTCACCCCTCCACTTT. The full variable domain, completed using reference TRBV2 and TRBJ1-6, is EPEVTQTPSHQVTQMGQEVILRCVPISNHLYFYWYRQILGQKVEFLVSFYNNEISEKSEIFDDQFSVERPDGSNFTLKIRSTKLEDSAMYFCASRGGTYNSPLHFGNGTRLTVT.

CDR3 DNA sequence: TGTGCCAGCAGCTATGGGGGGGATTCCTACGAGCAGTACTTC. This sequence encodes CASSYGGDSYEQYF. The J gene is TRBJ2-7, the V gene TRBV11-1, with 7 bases that match TRBD2. V lost 4 bases and J lost 1; bases outside the gene matches: 4. Germline-derived CDR1 and CDR2 are SGHAT and FQDESV (reference sequence). This CDR3 is built from 14 residues.

The gene calls are TRBV5-1 and TRBJ2-3; 7 positions agree with TRBD1. Trimming cost V 4 bases and J 2 bases; bases outside gene matches: 4. The CDR3 is 14 amino acids. In germline, CDR1 is SGHRS, CDR2 YFSETQ. Here the CDR3 reads CASSTGTATDTQYF. Here the CDR3 DNA reads TGCGCCAGCAGCACCGGGACAGCCACAGATACGCAGTATTTT. Combining the CDR3 with reference TRBV5-1 and TRBJ2-3 gives the whole variable domain KAGVTQTPRYLIKTRGQQVTLSCSPISGHRSVSWYQQTPGQGLQFLFEYFSETQRNKGNFPGRFSGRQFSNSRSEMNVSTLELGDSALYLCASSTGTATDTQYFGPGTRLTVL.

The chain carries TRBV12-3 or TRBV12-4 and TRBJ2-2, with D uncertain. The CDR3 consists of 11 residues. Trimming took 10 bases from V and 1 from J, leaving 4 bases between them. The chain's CDR3 is CATQNTGELFF. In nucleotides, the CDR3 is TGTGCCACCCAGAACACCGGGGAGCTGTTTTTT.

The rearrangement links TRBV25-1 to TRBJ2-2; 11 bases line up with TRBD2. The CDR3 length is 16 residues. Germline V lookup: CDR1 MGHDK, CDR2 SYGVNS. Trimming at V came to 4 bases and at J to 4 bases, leaving 5 bases not matched to a gene. The chain's CDR3 is CASSVGTSGLTGELFF. CDR3 nucleotides: TGTGCCAGCAGTGTGGGGACTAGCGGCCTCACCGGGGAGCTGTTTTTT.

This clone was seen just once. Different DNA sequences within this sample yield the same CDR3. CDR3 sequence (DNA): TGTGCCAGCAGTTTAAACAGGGCCCAGCCCCAGCATTTT. Encoded protein: CASSLNRAQPQHF. This chain uses TRBV27 with TRBJ1-5, with D perhaps TRBD1 (6 bases). V lost 2 bases and J 7 bases, leaving 9 bases between the germline ends. CDR1 and CDR2 from the germline V gene are MNHEY and SMNVEV (reference sequence). The length of the CDR3 is 13 residues.

On this clone: This sample also contains other DNA sequences that code for the same CDR3. The chain carries TRBV5-1 and TRBJ1-2, with D possibly being TRBD1 (5 bases). The germline V gene has CDR1 SGHRS and CDR2 YFSETQ. The V and J ends lost 4 bases and 8 bases respectively, with 12 bases between them. CDR3 length: 12 amino acids. The CDR3 bases are TGCGCCAGCAGCCCAGACAGATACGGCTACACCTTC. Protein sequence: CASSPDRYGYTF.

This clone was seen once. One junction end disagrees with the germline gene, perhaps due to a read error. This chain joins TRBV7-7 and TRBJ2-1, with D perhaps TRBD1 (6 bases). CDR3 length equals 18 residues. CDR1 SSHAT and CDR2 FNYEAQ come from the germline V gene (reference sequence). For the CDR3, the DNA is TGTGCTAGCAGCTTAGTTTTCGTCTCCAGGGGCGCCTACAATGAGCAGTTCTTC. This sequence encodes CASSLVFVSRGAYNEQFF.

The J gene is TRBJ2-4, the V gene TRBV6-6, with 15 bases that match TRBD2. CDR3 length: 20 amino acids. V lost 5 bases to trimming and J lost 0 bases; unmatched junction nucleotides: 11. Germline V lookup: CDR1 MNHNY, CDR2 SVGAGI (reference sequence). Here the CDR3 DNA reads TGTGCCAGCAGTCAACGGACTAGCGGGGGGGCCATTAAAGCCAAAAACATTCAGTACTTC. It encodes CASSQRTSGGAIKAKNIQYF.

Remarks on this clone: Other nucleotide sequences from this sample produce the same CDR3. The chain recombines TRBV19 with TRBJ1-3; the D is unclear. The V gene lost 5 bases and the J gene lost 4 bases, with 12 bases spanning the gap. The CDR3 is 14 amino acids. Germline CDR1 is LNHDA and CDR2 is SQIVND (reference sequence). CDR3 sequence reads: CASSRGVSGNTIYF. The CDR3 DNA reads as TGTGCCAGTAGTCGGGGAGTGTCCGGAAACACCATATATTTT.

The CDR3 sequence is CASSPRGKTGTTNYGYTF. In nucleotides, the CDR3 is TGTGCCAGCAGTCCCCGCGGAAAGACAGGGACCACTAACTATGGCTACACCTTC. The rearrangement joins TRBV6-6 to TRBJ1-2; TRBD1 aligns across 7 bases. The CDR3 is 18 amino acids. The germline CDR1 and CDR2 sequences are MNHNY and SVGAGI (reference sequence). After removal of 5 bases from V and 0 bases from J, the junction contained 15 bases not matched to a gene.

The CDR3 loop is CASSLGRGPNTEAFF. The CDR3 region has the DNA TGTGCCAGCAGTTTGGGGCGGGGCCCGAACACTGAAGCTTTCTTT. The gene calls are TRBV27 and TRBJ1-1, with D perhaps matching TRBD1 (5 bases). The CDR3 runs 15 residues. In germline, CDR1 is MNHEY, CDR2 SMNVEV (reference sequence). V lost 3 bases to trimming and J lost 1 base, with 12 bases between them.

This clone was detected once. The rearrangement links TRBV7-8 to TRBJ1-2; TRBD1 matches at 7 bases. V lost 5 bases and J lost 4; bases outside the gene matches: 10. The CDR3 contains 15 residues. CDR1 SGHVS and CDR2 FQNEAQ come from the germline V gene. CDR3: CASSTNPDRPYGYTF. The CDR3 coding sequence is TGTGCCAGCAGCACAAACCCGGACAGGCCCTATGGCTACACCTTC.